The sample holds many counts of the clone carrying this TCR beta chain. What it binds is not known. Only healthy Caucasians were included as donors. This sample was included in a study of identical twins. Broader study findings: Twin sharing of out-of-frame TCR alpha was underestimated by models in monozygotic pairs.

TCRdb used MiXCR to reprocess the 5' RACE reads, holding one entry per CDR3 protein. Of 420,000 or so distinct CDR3 sequences listed, roughly 20% were seen once; the top ten hold 12%. The TCR comes from a man aged 50-60 years in good health. Input material: naive T cells sorted from blood.

CDR3 sequence reads: CSATGIGDTQYF. The DNA of the CDR3 is TGCAGTGCTACTGGAATAGGAGATACGCAGTATTTT. This chain uses TRBV20-1 with TRBJ2-3; D not resolved. In germline, CDR1 is DFQATT, CDR2 SNEGSKA (reference sequence). This CDR3 contains 12 residues. V lost 4 bases and J lost 5, with 10 bases in between.